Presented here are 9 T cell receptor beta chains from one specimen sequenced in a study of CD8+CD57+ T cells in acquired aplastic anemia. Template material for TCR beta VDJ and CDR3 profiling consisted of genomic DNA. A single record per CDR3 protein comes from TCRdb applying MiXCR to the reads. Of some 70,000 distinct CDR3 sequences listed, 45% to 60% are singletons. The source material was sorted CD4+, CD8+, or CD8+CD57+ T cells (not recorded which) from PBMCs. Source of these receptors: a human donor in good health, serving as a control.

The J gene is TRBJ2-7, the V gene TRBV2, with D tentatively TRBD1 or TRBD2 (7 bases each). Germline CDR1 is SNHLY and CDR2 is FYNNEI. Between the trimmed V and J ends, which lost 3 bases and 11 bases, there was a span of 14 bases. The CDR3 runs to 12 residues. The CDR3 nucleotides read TGTGCCAGCAGTGAGAAACAGGGGAGGGAGTACTTC. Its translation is CASSEKQGREYF.

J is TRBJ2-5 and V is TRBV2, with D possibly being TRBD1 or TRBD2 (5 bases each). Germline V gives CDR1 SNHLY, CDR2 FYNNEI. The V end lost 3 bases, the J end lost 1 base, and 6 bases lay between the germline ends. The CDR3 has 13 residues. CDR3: CASSDGGQETQYF. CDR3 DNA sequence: TGTGCCAGCAGTGATGGGGGCCAAGAGACCCAGTACTTC.

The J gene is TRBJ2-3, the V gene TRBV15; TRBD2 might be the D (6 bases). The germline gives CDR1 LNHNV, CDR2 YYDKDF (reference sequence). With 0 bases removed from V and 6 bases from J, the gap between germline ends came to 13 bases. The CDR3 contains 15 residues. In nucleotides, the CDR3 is TGTGCCACCAGCAGAGAGGAACTAGCTAGTGATACGCAGTATTTT. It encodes CATSREELASDTQYF.

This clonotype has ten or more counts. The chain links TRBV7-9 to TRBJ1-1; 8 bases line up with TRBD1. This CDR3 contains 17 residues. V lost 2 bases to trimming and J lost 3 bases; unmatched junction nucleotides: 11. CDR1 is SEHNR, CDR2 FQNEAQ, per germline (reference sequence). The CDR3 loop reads CASSLPGQAWVDTEAFF. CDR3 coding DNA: TGTGCCAGCAGCTTACCGGGACAGGCTTGGGTTGACACTGAAGCTTTCTTT.

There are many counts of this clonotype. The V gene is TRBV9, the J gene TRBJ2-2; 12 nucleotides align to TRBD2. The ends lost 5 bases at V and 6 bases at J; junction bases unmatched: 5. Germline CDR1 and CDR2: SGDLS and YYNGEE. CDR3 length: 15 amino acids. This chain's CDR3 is CASRASGREAGELFF. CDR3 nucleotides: TGTGCCAGCAGAGCTAGCGGGAGGGAGGCCGGGGAGCTGTTTTTT.

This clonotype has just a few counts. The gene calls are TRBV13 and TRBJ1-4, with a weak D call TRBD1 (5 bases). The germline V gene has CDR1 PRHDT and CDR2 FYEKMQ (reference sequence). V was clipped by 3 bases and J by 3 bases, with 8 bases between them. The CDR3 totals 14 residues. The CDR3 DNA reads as TGTGCCAGCAGCTTTCGGGGGGCTAATGAAAAACTGTTTTTT. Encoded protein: CASSFRGANEKLFF.

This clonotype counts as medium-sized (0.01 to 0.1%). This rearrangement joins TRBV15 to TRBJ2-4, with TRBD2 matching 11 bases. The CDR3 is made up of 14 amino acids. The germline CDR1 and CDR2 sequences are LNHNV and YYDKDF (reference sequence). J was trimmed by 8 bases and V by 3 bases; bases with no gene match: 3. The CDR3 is CATSRTSGADIQYF. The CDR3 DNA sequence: TGTGCCACCAGCAGGACTAGCGGGGCGGACATTCAGTACTTC.

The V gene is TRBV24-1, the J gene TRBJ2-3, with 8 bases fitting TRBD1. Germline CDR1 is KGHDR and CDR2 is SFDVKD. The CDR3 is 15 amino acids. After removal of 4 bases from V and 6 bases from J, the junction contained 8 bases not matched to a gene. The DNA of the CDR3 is TGTGCCACCAGTGACCAGGACAGGGTAGGCGATACGCAGTATTTT. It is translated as CATSDQDRVGDTQYF.

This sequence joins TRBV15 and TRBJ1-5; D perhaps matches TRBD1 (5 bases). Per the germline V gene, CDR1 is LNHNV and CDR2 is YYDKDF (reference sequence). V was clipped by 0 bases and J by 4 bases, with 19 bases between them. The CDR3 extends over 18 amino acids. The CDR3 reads CATSRDRIWDRGNQPQHF. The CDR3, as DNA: TGTGCCACCAGCAGAGATCGGATTTGGGACCGCGGGAATCAGCCCCAGCATTTT.